The 15 T cell receptor beta chains below were found in one sample sequenced in a study of blood T cell repertoires in COVID-19. Assay: immunoSEQ multiplex PCR; the TCRdb copy retains only in-frame clones and omits some. The sample comprises under 300,000 clones, roughly four fifths of which are singletons, and 4% rests with the top ten. The sample was peripheral blood. The receptors were gathered from a man aged 50-60 years with acute or convalescent COVID-19.

Many counts were recorded for this clone. V and J are TRBV27 and TRBJ2-7; 13 bases are a match to TRBD2. V lost 6 bases and J lost 2; bases outside the gene matches: 7. The CDR3 length is 16 residues. CDR1 is MNHEY, CDR2 SMNVEV, per germline (reference sequence). The CDR3 here is CASREGTSGTAYEQYF. CDR3 bases: TGTGCCAGCAGAGAAGGGACTAGCGGGACCGCCTACGAGCAGTACTTC.

This clone was recorded only once. V gene TRBV30 combines with J gene TRBJ1-5; D ambiguous. This CDR3 spans 11 amino acids. V lost 2 bases and J 7 bases, leaving 6 bases between the germline ends. The germline CDR1 and CDR2 sequences are GTSNPN and SVGIG (reference sequence). The CDR3 DNA is TGTGCCTGGAGTATGGGCCAGCCCCAGCATTTT. Its protein product is CAWSMGQPQHF.

The chain couples TRBV6-5 to TRBJ2-5; D unclear. V lost 7 bases, J lost 5 bases, and 20 bases lay in between. CDR1 is MNHEY and CDR2 is SVGAGI in the germline V gene. This CDR3 has 15 residues. The CDR3 protein is CASTAVEAAWETQYF. CDR3 DNA: TGTGCCAGCACGGCAGTCGAGGCGGCCTGGGAGACCCAGTACTTC.

This chain joins TRBV7-9 and TRBJ1-2, with D tentatively TRBD1 (5 bases). V lost 5 bases to trimming and J lost 3 bases, with 10 bases between them. From germline, CDR1 is SEHNR and CDR2 FQNEAQ (reference sequence). The CDR3 has 13 residues. CDR3 coding DNA: TGTGCCAGCAGCCACGACAGCGACTATGGCTACACCTTC. Protein product: CASSHDSDYGYTF.

This clone has only one observation. The V and J genes are TRBV2 and TRBJ2-1, with D tentatively TRBD2 (6 bases). Germline CDR1 reads SNHLY; CDR2 reads FYNNEI. The CDR3 covers 15 residues. The V and J ends lost 7 bases and 0 bases respectively, with 13 bases between them. CDR3 nucleotide sequence: TGTGCCAGCACCCCGGAGGGGCTCTCCTACAATGAGCAGTTCTTC. This gives the protein CASTPEGLSYNEQFF.

The J gene is TRBJ2-7, the V gene TRBV11-3, with 9 bases identical to TRBD1. The CDR3 has 15 residues. Trimming removed 3 bases from V and 5 bases from J; junction bases left unmatched: 8. CDR1 is SGHNT, CDR2 YENEEA, per germline. The DNA for the CDR3 is TGTGCCAGCAGCTTGGGGGACAGGGTTTCCCACGAGCAGTACTTC. Amino acids: CASSLGDRVSHEQYF.

The chain couples TRBV9 to TRBJ1-2; perhaps TRBD1 as D (6 bases). From germline, CDR1 is SGDLS and CDR2 YYNGEE. V lost 0 bases, J lost 8 bases, and 11 bases lay in between. The CDR3 spans 13 residues. In DNA, the CDR3 is TGTGCCAGCAGCGTAGCGGGCAGGGGAGGCTACACCTTC. Amino acids: CASSVAGRGGYTF.

The CDR3 DNA follows: TGTGCCAGCAGCCAGAACCGGGACACCTTGAAAGCTTTCTTT. It yields the protein CASSQNRDTLKAFF. The chain carries TRBV14 and TRBJ1-1; possible D gene TRBD1, 6 bases. Between the trimmed V and J ends, which lost 3 bases and 9 bases, there was a span of 17 bases. Germline loops: CDR1 SGHDN, CDR2 FVKESK. This CDR3 comprises 14 residues.

With regard to this clone: In the same sample, other DNA sequences code for this CDR3. The rearrangement joins TRBV10-3 to TRBJ1-1; the D gene is possibly TRBD1 (5 bases). From germline, CDR1 is ENHRY and CDR2 SYGVKD. The CDR3 has 13 residues. Trimming took off 2 bases at V and 1 base at J, with 5 bases between the two ends. The CDR3 coding sequence is TGTGCCATCAGTGAGAGGGGGAACACTGAAGCTTTCTTT. Protein product: CAISERGNTEAFF.

The rearrangement links TRBV2 to TRBJ2-7, with 7 bases identical to TRBD2. The V and J ends lost 5 bases and 6 bases, in that order; junction bases with no gene match: 13. Germline V gene lookup returns CDR1 SNHLY and CDR2 FYNNEI. The CDR3 has 15 residues. The CDR3 loop reads CASSFPRDYDSEQYF. For the CDR3, the DNA is TGTGCCAGCAGTTTTCCCCGGGACTACGATTCCGAGCAGTACTTC.

This clone was observed a few times. The chain is built from TRBV11-2 and TRBJ2-7, with a possible D match to TRBD1 (5 bases). The CDR3 loop spans 13 amino acids. Trimming took off 2 bases at V and 2 bases at J, with 7 bases between the two ends. Germline V gene data show CDR1 as SGHAT and CDR2 as FQNNGV. The CDR3 is CASSLNRPYEQYF. CDR3 DNA: TGTGCCAGCAGCTTAAACAGGCCCTACGAGCAGTACTTC. Looking up the rest from reference TRBV11-2 and TRBJ2-7 gives the full variable domain: EAGVAQSPRYKIIEKRQSVAFWCNPISGHATLYWYQQILGQGPKLLIQFQNNGVVDDSQLPKDRFSAERLKGVDSTLKIQPAKLEDSAVYLCASSLNRPYEQYFGPGTRLTVT.

The J gene is TRBJ1-1, the V gene TRBV5-6; D uncertain. There are 14 residues in the CDR3. Trimming removed 1 base at V and 7 bases at J, with 14 bases between. Germline V lookup: CDR1 SGHDT, CDR2 YYEEEE. Here the CDR3 reads CASSLLRERFEAFF. CDR3 in DNA: TGTGCCAGCAGCTTGTTGAGGGAAAGGTTTGAAGCTTTCTTT.

The chain carries TRBV28 and TRBJ1-2, with TRBD1 matching over 12 bases. CDR3 length: 16 residues. Per the germline V gene, CDR1 is MDHEN and CDR2 is SYDVKM. J gave up 6 bases and V 1 base, and 6 bases lay outside the gene matches. The CDR3 DNA reads TGTGCCAGCAGTTTATCATGGGACAGGGGGCTGGATGGCTACACCTTC. Translated, it gives CASSLSWDRGLDGYTF.

This chain uses TRBV18 with TRBJ1-1; the match to TRBD1 covers 10 bases. CDR1 is KGHSH and CDR2 is LQKENI in the germline V gene. The CDR3 extends over 14 amino acids. The junction had 3 bases not matched to a gene; V was cut back by 3 bases and J by 5 bases. CDR3 sequence: CASSPSGQGTEAFF. CDR3 bases: TGTGCCAGCTCACCCTCGGGACAGGGGACTGAAGCTTTCTTT.

V is TRBV12-5 and J is TRBJ2-5; 9 bases map to TRBD2. The V gene's germline CDR1 is LGHNT and CDR2 FRNRAP. The length of the CDR3 is 16 residues. V shed 1 base, J shed 1 base, and the junction held 4 bases outside the gene matches. Here the CDR3 reads CASGLGWREGQETQYF. CDR3 bases: TGTGCTAGTGGTTTGGGCTGGCGGGAGGGCCAAGAGACCCAGTACTTC.